What follows is one T cell receptor (beta chain) and its context. Germline V gives CDR1 SGHRS, CDR2 YFSETQ. The CDR3 runs to 13 residues. V was shortened by 3 bases and J by 5 bases, with 11 bases between the two germline ends. Every donor was a healthy person donating bone marrow. At collection, donors were nominally healthy, but unrecorded immune exposures were probable. PCR amplification relied on 60 Vbeta primers (plus 13 Jbeta primers). The protocol was immunoSEQ multiplex PCR, while the TCRdb copy is restricted to in-frame clones and leaves out a portion. This repertoire shows 140,000 to 150,000 clones, over 70% found once; its top ten account for roughly 1.6%. This sample is part of a study of cytomegalovirus exposure and HLA in healthy donors. Across the whole study: Of all 400 or so donors who were genotyped, 75% to 85% belonged to the Caucasian-associated ancestry cluster.

This chain uses TRBV5-1 with TRBJ2-5; possibly TRBD2 for D (5 bases). Sequencing was carried out using PBMCs. The receptor comes from a woman aged 40 to 50 in good health and CMV-seronegative. CDR3 in amino acids: CASSSPGWETQYF. In DNA, the CDR3 is TGCGCCAGCAGCTCCCCGGGGTGGGAGACCCAGTACTTC.